This entry lists 21 T cell receptor beta chains sequenced from one sample in a study of cytomegalovirus exposure and HLA in healthy donors. It was with 60 Vbeta and 13 Jbeta primers that the PCR ran. The table came from immunoSEQ multiplex PCR; TCRdb's copy has only in-frame clones and leaves some out. The sample shows roughly 150,000 clones, around three quarters of them seen only once. Sample: PBMCs. All receptors derive from a man in his forties or fifties in good health and CMV-seropositive.

The genes are TRBV30 and TRBJ2-7, with TRBD1 identical over 11 bases. There are 15 residues in the CDR3. Germline trimming cut 3 bases from V and 4 bases from J; bases unmatched to any gene: 8. Looked up from germline, CDR1 is GTSNPN and CDR2 is SVGIG (reference sequence). The CDR3 nucleotides read TGTGCCTGGAGGAACCGGGACAGGGGGATGTACGAGCAGTACTTC. It translates to CAWRNRDRGMYEQYF.

Concerning this clone: Compared with germline, one end of the junction differs, possibly owing to a read error. V and J are TRBV29-1 and TRBJ1-2, with D possibly TRBD1 on 5 matching bases. The CDR3 sequence is 11 residues long. Germline values: CDR1 SQVTM, CDR2 ANQGSEA. The CDR3 loop is CSVEDRQIQSF. The DNA of the CDR3 is TGCAGCGTTGAAGATCGACAGATTCAATCCTTC.

In this sample, this clone turned up once. The chain carries TRBV2 and TRBJ2-1, with 9 bases fitting TRBD2. The CDR3 is 14 residues long. The V gene end was trimmed by 5 bases and the J gene end by 10 bases; junction bases not matched to a gene: 9. Germline V gene data show CDR1 as SNHLY and CDR2 as FYNNEI. This chain's CDR3 is CASSRLAENKEQFF. CDR3 coding DNA: TGTGCCAGCAGTAGACTAGCGGAAAATAAGGAGCAGTTCTTC.

The chain links TRBV11-2 to TRBJ2-3, with 9 bases matching TRBD2. This CDR3 has 17 residues. Losses at the gene ends were 1 base for V and 0 bases for J; bases not matched to a gene: 5. CDR1 is SGHAT, CDR2 FQNNGV, per germline. The chain's CDR3 is CASSLALTSGSTDTQYF. The CDR3, as DNA: TGTGCCAGCAGCTTAGCGCTCACTAGCGGGAGCACAGATACGCAGTATTTT.

The rearrangement joins TRBV9 to TRBJ1-6; 9 positions agree with TRBD1. Germline assignment: CDR1 SGDLS and CDR2 YYNGEE. The junction had 6 bases not matched to a gene; V was cut back by 3 bases and J by 5 bases. This CDR3 has 16 amino acids. The CDR3 loop is CASSAPGQGHNSPLHF. CDR3 coding DNA: TGTGCCAGCAGCGCACCCGGACAGGGGCATAATTCACCCCTCCACTTT.

The rearrangement uses TRBV7-3 and TRBJ2-3; TRBD1 is a possible D gene (6 bases). Germline CDR1 reads SGHTA; CDR2 reads FQGTGA. The CDR3 covers 16 residues. Trimming removed 1 base at V and 7 bases at J, with 18 bases between. CDR3 sequence reads: CASSLSPQGSGYTQYF. The CDR3 DNA is TGTGCCAGCAGCTTAAGTCCACAGGGAAGCGGATATACGCAGTATTTT. The full variable domain, rest sourced from reference TRBV7-3 and TRBJ2-3, is GAGVSQTPSNKVTEKGKYVELRCDPISGHTALYWYRQSLGQGPEFLIYFQGTGAADDSGLPNDRFFAVRPEGSVSTLKIQRTERGDSAVYLCASSLSPQGSGYTQYFGPGTRLTVL.

This clone is a singleton in its sample. The rearrangement joins TRBV11-3 to TRBJ2-1; 7 nucleotides match TRBD1. This CDR3 region has 15 residues. The V segment lost 0 bases and the J segment 6 bases; nucleotides outside the gene matches: 5. From germline, CDR1 is SGHNT and CDR2 YENEEA. The CDR3 DNA reads as TGTGCCAGCAGCTTAGAAAACAACAGGGGCAATGAGCAGTTCTTC. It translates to CASSLENNRGNEQFF.

This chain joins TRBV11-2 and TRBJ2-1; TRBD2 agrees at 8 bases. Germline assignment: CDR1 SGHAT and CDR2 FQNNGV. Losses at the gene ends were 5 bases for V and 6 bases for J; bases not matched to a gene: 12. There are 16 residues in the CDR3. CDR3 sequence: CASSRTSGSRGNEQFF. CDR3 bases: TGTGCCAGCAGCCGCACTAGCGGATCAAGGGGCAATGAGCAGTTCTTC.

This clone was seen a handful of times. The chain uses TRBV21-1 and TRBJ1-5. TRBV21-1 constitutes a pseudogene. The length of the CDR3 is 13 residues. CDR3 loop: CASSKIEGQPQHF. The CDR3 DNA sequence: TGTGCCAGCAGCAAAATAGAGGGTCAGCCCCAGCATTTT.

The chain combines TRBV7-9 with TRBJ1-6; D is unresolved. Trimming removed 6 bases at V and 14 bases at J, with 14 bases between. This CDR3 has 12 amino acids. CDR1 is SEHNR and CDR2 is FQNEAQ in the germline V gene (reference sequence). CDR3 sequence reads: CASSSRAISLHF. The CDR3 coding sequence is TGTGCCAGCAGTTCAAGAGCAATATCCCTCCACTTT.

This chain connects TRBV25-1 to TRBJ2-1; 12 positions match TRBD2. CDR1 is MGHDK, CDR2 SYGVNS, per germline. This CDR3 contains 15 residues. The V and J ends lost 4 bases and 6 bases, in that order; junction bases with no gene match: 4. This CDR3 is CASSGSSGRVNEQFF. In DNA form, the CDR3 reads TGTGCCAGCAGTGGATCTAGCGGGAGGGTCAATGAGCAGTTCTTC.

The chain couples TRBV4-1 to TRBJ1-4; D not certain. Germline V lookup: CDR1 MGHRA, CDR2 YSYEKL. This CDR3 is 17 amino acids long. Between the trimmed V and J ends, which lost 0 bases and 8 bases, there was a span of 19 bases. In DNA, the CDR3 is TGCGCCAGCAGCCAAGAAGGAGGGCGGCGAGGAGGAGAAAAACTGTTTTTT. Its translation is CASSQEGGRRGGEKLFF.

This chain links TRBV28 with TRBJ2-1; 12 positions match TRBD2. Germline trimming cut 3 bases from V and 2 bases from J; bases unmatched to any gene: 2. The V gene's germline CDR1 is MDHEN and CDR2 SYDVKM. The length of the CDR3 is 16 residues. The CDR3 sequence: CASSFRLAGAYNEQFF. The CDR3 DNA reads TGTGCCAGCAGTTTCCGACTAGCGGGAGCCTACAATGAGCAGTTCTTC.

This rearrangement joins TRBV2 to TRBJ2-7; TRBD2 matches 10 bases. Trimming took 2 bases from V and 2 from J; bases not matched to a gene: 3. The CDR3 is 15 residues long. CDR1 SNHLY and CDR2 FYNNEI come from the germline V gene. The CDR3 coding sequence is TGTGCCAGCAGTGAAACTAGCGGGGCCCCCTACGAGCAGTACTTC. This codes for CASSETSGAPYEQYF.

This clone was recorded only once. This chain uses TRBV25-1 with TRBJ1-5; 9 positions match TRBD1. The CDR3 consists of 14 residues. V was clipped by 4 bases and J by 7 bases; unmatched bases: 5. Germline V gene data show CDR1 as MGHDK and CDR2 as SYGVNS. The CDR3 spells CASSAGTGSQPQHF. The DNA for the CDR3 is TGTGCCAGCAGTGCCGGGACAGGGTCGCAGCCCCAGCATTTT.

V and J are TRBV5-6 and TRBJ2-7; the match to TRBD2 covers 14 bases. CDR1 and CDR2 (germline): SGHDT, YYEEEE. V trimming: 2 bases; J trimming: 6 bases; junction bases outside the gene matches: 1. The CDR3 is 14 residues long. CDR3 amino acids: CASSFGLAGGEQYF. In DNA form, the CDR3 reads TGTGCCAGCAGCTTCGGACTAGCGGGAGGCGAGCAGTACTTC.

This clone appeared a few times. V is TRBV30 and J is TRBJ2-1; possible D gene TRBD2, 5 bases. Trimming cost V 0 bases and J 15 bases, with 18 bases left between them. Germline lookup yields CDR1 GTSNPN and CDR2 SVGIG (reference sequence). CDR3 size: 13 residues. CDR3 loop: CAWSVSRAEGWFF. CDR3 nucleotides: TGTGCCTGGAGTGTGAGTCGGGCCGAGGGTTGGTTCTTC.

The chain is built from TRBV13 and TRBJ2-5, with D unresolved. CDR1 and CDR2 (germline): PRHDT, FYEKMQ (reference sequence). The CDR3 has 15 amino acids. V was shortened by 4 bases and J by 5 bases, with 17 bases between the two germline ends. CDR3 sequence reads: CASSYPVTSKETQYF. Here the CDR3 DNA reads TGTGCCAGCAGCTACCCCGTGACTTCGAAGGAGACCCAGTACTTC.

To note about this clone: One end of the junction fails to match germline, which may point to a read error. The rearrangement links TRBV7-9 to TRBJ1-6; 7 bases match TRBD1. This CDR3 region has 15 residues. Germline CDR1 SEHNR, CDR2 FQNEAQ (reference sequence). In DNA form, the CDR3 reads TGTGCCAGCAGCTTAGGACAGGGCGGAACTTCACCCCCCCACTTT. Amino acid sequence: CASSLGQGGTSPPHF.

V gene TRBV27 combines with J gene TRBJ2-5; 13 bases map to TRBD2. The germline gives CDR1 MNHEY, CDR2 SMNVEV (reference sequence). The CDR3 totals 16 residues. Germline trimming cut 6 bases from V and 2 bases from J; bases unmatched to any gene: 6. CDR3 region: CASRRLAGGVQETQYF. DNA of the CDR3: TGTGCCAGCAGGAGACTAGCGGGAGGCGTACAAGAGACCCAGTACTTC.

As to this clone: Other DNA sequences in this sample translate to the same CDR3. The chain uses TRBV7-2 and TRBJ2-7, with TRBD2 matching 8 bases. Germline V lookup: CDR1 SGHTA, CDR2 FQGNSA. Germline trimming cut 4 bases from V and 7 bases from J; bases unmatched to any gene: 6. The CDR3 consists of 13 residues. The CDR3 sequence: CASSSGLAREQYF. In DNA, the CDR3 is TGTGCCAGCAGCTCCGGACTAGCACGAGAGCAGTACTTC.